One sample yielded the 12 T cell receptor beta chains listed below, sequenced in a study of blood T cell repertoires in COVID-19. Sequenced by immunoSEQ multiplex PCR; TCRdb stores in-frame clones only, minus some. The sample carries about 80,000 clones, 80% recorded once. The sample comprised peripheral blood. Every receptor here comes from a woman in her forties with active or convalescent COVID-19.

The chain combines TRBV6-2 or TRBV6-3 with TRBJ1-2; weak D call: TRBD1 (6 bases). CDR3 length equals 13 residues. The germline gives CDR1 MNHEY, CDR2 SVGEGT. V shed 2 bases and J shed 3 bases, with 7 bases lying between them. CDR3 residues: CASSYGQYYGYTF. The CDR3 DNA is TGTGCCAGCAGTTACGGACAGTACTATGGCTACACCTTC.

This rearrangement joins TRBV6-1 to TRBJ2-3; 7 bases are shared with TRBD1. After removal of 2 bases from V and 2 bases from J, the junction contained 4 bases not matched to a gene. Germline CDR1 is MNHNS and CDR2 is SASEGT. This CDR3 comprises 15 residues. CDR3 in DNA: TGTGCCAGCAGTGAATGGGGACAGATCACAGATACGCAGTATTTT. It translates to CASSEWGQITDTQYF.

This clone was observed a handful of times. The chain links TRBV13 to TRBJ2-3; D is perhaps TRBD2 (6 bases). V lost 6 bases to trimming and J lost 0 bases, with 16 bases between them. Germline V lookup: CDR1 PRHDT, CDR2 FYEKMQ (reference sequence). The CDR3 is made up of 16 amino acids. In DNA, the CDR3 is TGTGCCAGCAGTGTTGCCGGGAGAACTAGCACAGATACGCAGTATTTT. It translates to CASSVAGRTSTDTQYF. Drawing the rest from reference TRBV13 and TRBJ2-3, the complete variable domain is AAGVIQSPRHLIKEKRETATLKCYPIPRHDTVYWYQQGPGQDPQFLISFYEKMQSDKGSIPDRFSAQQFSDYHSELNMSSLELGDSALYFCASSVAGRTSTDTQYFGPGTRLTVL.

The chain links TRBV5-6 to TRBJ2-1; possible D gene TRBD2, 6 bases. The CDR3 spans 11 residues. The V gene lost 5 bases and the J gene lost 14 bases, with 14 bases spanning the gap. CDR1 and CDR2 from the germline V gene are SGHDT and YYEEEE. This CDR3 reads CASSPGEFEFF. The CDR3 coding sequence is TGTGCCAGCAGTCCGGGGGAATTTGAGTTCTTC.

This clone was observed a few times. The chain employs TRBV2 and TRBJ2-7; a weak D match, TRBD2 (6 bases). There are 16 residues in the CDR3. V was shortened by 4 bases and J by 1 base, with 17 bases between the two germline ends. Germline V gene sequence: CDR1 SNHLY, CDR2 FYNNEI. This CDR3 reads CASSGLIQGTSYEQYF. CDR3 DNA sequence: TGTGCCAGCAGTGGGCTTATACAAGGGACTTCCTACGAGCAGTACTTC. The whole variable domain, filled in from reference TRBV2 and TRBJ2-7, reads EPEVTQTPSHQVTQMGQEVILRCVPISNHLYFYWYRQILGQKVEFLVSFYNNEISEKSEIFDDQFSVERPDGSNFTLKIRSTKLEDSAMYFCASSGLIQGTSYEQYFGPGTRLTVT.

The V call is TRBV30, the J call TRBJ2-7; D possibly corresponds to TRBD1 (6 bases). This CDR3 has 13 residues. CDR1 is GTSNPN and CDR2 is SVGIG in the germline V gene (reference sequence). The V end lost 5 bases, the J end lost 5 bases, and 16 bases lay between the germline ends. The CDR3 sequence: CAWPRDTLHEQYF. Written as DNA, the CDR3 is TGTGCCTGGCCCCGGGACACGCTCCACGAGCAGTACTTC.

The chain combines TRBV20-1 with TRBJ1-4; D gene ambiguous. Trimming left V 4 bases short and J 6 bases short, with 6 bases between. The germline V gene has CDR1 DFQATT and CDR2 SNEGSKA (reference sequence). CDR3 length: 11 residues. CDR3 sequence: CSAIFDEKLFF. Here the CDR3 DNA reads TGCAGTGCTATATTTGATGAAAAACTGTTTTTT.

This chain joins TRBV3-1 (or the pseudogene TRBV3-2) and TRBJ2-1; unclear D gene. Germline values: CDR1 LGHDT, CDR2 YNNKEL (reference sequence). V lost 0 bases and J lost 9, with 6 bases in between. The CDR3 has 12 amino acids. The CDR3: CASSQDPSEQFF. In DNA form, the CDR3 reads TGTGCCAGCAGCCAAGATCCCTCTGAGCAGTTCTTC.

The V gene is TRBV28, the J gene TRBJ2-5; the match to TRBD2 covers 15 bases. Unmatched junction bases numbered 5, after V lost 5 bases and J lost 7 bases. The CDR3 sequence is 15 residues long. Germline assignment: CDR1 MDHEN and CDR2 SYDVKM. CDR3 in amino acids: CASSRTSGGAGTQYF. For the CDR3, the DNA is TGTGCCAGCAGTCGGACTAGCGGGGGGGCAGGGACCCAGTACTTC.

The chain uses TRBV19 and TRBJ2-3; D call uncertain. Per germline, CDR1 LNHDA and CDR2 SQIVND (reference sequence). The CDR3 is made up of 12 amino acids. V shed 5 bases and J shed 1 base, with 4 bases lying between them. The CDR3 DNA is TGTGCCAGTAGTTCTCGCACAGATACGCAGTATTTT. The encoded protein is CASSSRTDTQYF.

The genes are TRBV4-3 and TRBJ2-3, with 9 bases matching TRBD2. This CDR3 has 16 amino acids. With 1 base clipped from V and 1 base from J, the junction kept 3 bases outside the gene matches. Germline CDR1 and CDR2: LGHNA and YSLEER. The CDR3: CASSQGAGGGTDTQYF. CDR3 in DNA: TGCGCCAGCAGCCAAGGGGCGGGAGGGGGCACAGATACGCAGTATTTT.

The CDR3 nucleotides read TGCGCCAGCAGCTTGGCGGGTACCCCGGGATCCTACAATGAGCAGTTCTTC. Protein sequence: CASSLAGTPGSYNEQFF. The chain carries TRBV5-1 and TRBJ2-1; weak D call: TRBD2 (5 bases). The V gene lost 0 bases and the J gene lost 1 base, with 14 bases spanning the gap. The V gene's germline CDR1 is SGHRS and CDR2 YFSETQ. CDR3 length: 17 residues.